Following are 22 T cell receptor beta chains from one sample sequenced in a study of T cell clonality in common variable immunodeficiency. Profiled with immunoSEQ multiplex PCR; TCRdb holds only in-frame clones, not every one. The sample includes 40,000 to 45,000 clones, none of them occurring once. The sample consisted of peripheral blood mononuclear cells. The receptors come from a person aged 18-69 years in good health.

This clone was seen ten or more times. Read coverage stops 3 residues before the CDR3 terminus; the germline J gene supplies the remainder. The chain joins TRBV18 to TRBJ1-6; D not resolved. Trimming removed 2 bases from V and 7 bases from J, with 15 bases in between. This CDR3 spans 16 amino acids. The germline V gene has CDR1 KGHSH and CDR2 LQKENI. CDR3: CASSPGEIPGNSPLHF. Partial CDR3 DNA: TGTGCCAGCTCACCAGGGGAGATACCGGGGAATTCACCC.

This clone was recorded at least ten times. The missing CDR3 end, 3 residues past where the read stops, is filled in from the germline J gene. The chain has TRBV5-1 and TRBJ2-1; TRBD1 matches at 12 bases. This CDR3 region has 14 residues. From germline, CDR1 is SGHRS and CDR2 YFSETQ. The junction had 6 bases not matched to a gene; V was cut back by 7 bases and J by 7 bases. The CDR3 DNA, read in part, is TGCGCCAGCTCGTCGGGACAGGGGGCGAATGAG. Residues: CASSSGQGANE. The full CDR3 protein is CASSSGQGANEQFF.

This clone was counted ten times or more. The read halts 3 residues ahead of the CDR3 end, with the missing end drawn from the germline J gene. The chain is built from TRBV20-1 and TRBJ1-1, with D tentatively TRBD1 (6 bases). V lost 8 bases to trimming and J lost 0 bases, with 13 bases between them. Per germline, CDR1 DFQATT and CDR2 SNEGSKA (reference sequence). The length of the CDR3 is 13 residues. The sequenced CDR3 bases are TGCAGTTCCCCGGGACATTTGAACACTGAA. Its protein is CSSPGHLNTE. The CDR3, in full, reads CSSPGHLNTEAFF.

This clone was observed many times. CDR3: CSARDSGRVEAGANVLTF. The covered CDR3 bases are TGCAGTGCTAGAGATTCGGGCAGGGTAGAGGCTGGGGCCAACGTC. The V call is TRBV20-1, the J call TRBJ2-6, with D tentatively TRBD1 (5 bases). The read is 3 residues too short to cover the CDR3 end, so that end is filled in from the germline J gene. This CDR3 region has 18 residues. In germline, CDR1 is DFQATT, CDR2 SNEGSKA (reference sequence). Trimming took off 0 bases at V and 2 bases at J, with 17 bases between the two ends.

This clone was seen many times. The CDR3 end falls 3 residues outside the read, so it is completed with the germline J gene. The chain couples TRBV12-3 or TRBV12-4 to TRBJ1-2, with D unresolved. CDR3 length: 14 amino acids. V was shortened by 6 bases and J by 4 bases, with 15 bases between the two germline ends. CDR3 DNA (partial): TGTGCCAGCAGCCCCAGGTTCCCACCCTATGGC. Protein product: CASSPRFPPYG. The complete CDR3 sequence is CASSPRFPPYGYTF.

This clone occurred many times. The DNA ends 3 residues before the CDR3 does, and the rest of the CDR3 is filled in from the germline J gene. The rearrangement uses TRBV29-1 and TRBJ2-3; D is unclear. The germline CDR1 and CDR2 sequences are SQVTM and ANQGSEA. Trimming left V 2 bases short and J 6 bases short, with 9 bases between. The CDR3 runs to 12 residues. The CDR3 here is CSVEQSLDTQYF. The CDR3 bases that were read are TGCAGCGTTGAACAAAGCTTGGATACG.

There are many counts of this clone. The CDR3 protein is CASSVGVGEKLFF. The covered CDR3 bases are TGTGCCAGCAGCGTAGGGGTAGGGGAAAAA. The chain carries TRBV9 and TRBJ1-4; D is unclear. The read stops 3 residues short of the end of the CDR3; the missing end is completed from the germline J gene. The V end was cut by 0 bases, the J end by 8 bases, with 8 bases between. This CDR3 has 13 amino acids. Germline loops: CDR1 SGDLS, CDR2 YYNGEE.

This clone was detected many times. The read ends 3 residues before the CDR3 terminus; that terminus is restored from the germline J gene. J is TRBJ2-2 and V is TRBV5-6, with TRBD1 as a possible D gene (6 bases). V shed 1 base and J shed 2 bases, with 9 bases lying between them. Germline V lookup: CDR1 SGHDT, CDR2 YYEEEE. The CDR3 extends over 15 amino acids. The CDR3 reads CASSLRQENTGELFF. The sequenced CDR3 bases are TGTGCCAGCAGCTTGAGACAGGAAAACACCGGGGAG.

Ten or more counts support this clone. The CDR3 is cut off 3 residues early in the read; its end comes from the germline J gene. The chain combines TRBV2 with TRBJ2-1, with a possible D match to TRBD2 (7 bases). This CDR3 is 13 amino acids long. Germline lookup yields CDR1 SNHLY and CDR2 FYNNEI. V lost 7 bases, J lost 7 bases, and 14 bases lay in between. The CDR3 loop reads CASTWGGRNEQFF. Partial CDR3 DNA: TGTGCCAGCACGTGGGGGGGCAGGAATGAG.

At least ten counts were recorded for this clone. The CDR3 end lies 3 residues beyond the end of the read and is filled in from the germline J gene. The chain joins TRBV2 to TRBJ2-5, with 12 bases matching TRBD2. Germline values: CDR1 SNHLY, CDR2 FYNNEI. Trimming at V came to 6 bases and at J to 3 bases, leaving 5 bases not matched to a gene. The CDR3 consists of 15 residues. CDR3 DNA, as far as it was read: TGTGCCAGCAGCGACCGGACTAGCGGGGAAGAGACC. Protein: CASSDRTSGEET. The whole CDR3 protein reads CASSDRTSGEETQYF.

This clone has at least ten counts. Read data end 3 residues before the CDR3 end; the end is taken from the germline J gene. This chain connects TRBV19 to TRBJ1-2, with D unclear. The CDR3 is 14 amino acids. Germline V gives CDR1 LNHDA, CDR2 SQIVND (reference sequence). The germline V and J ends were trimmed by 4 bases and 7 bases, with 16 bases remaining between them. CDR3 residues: CASSTPAAILGYTF. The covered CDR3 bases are TGTGCCAGTAGTACCCCGGCGGCGATCCTTGGC.

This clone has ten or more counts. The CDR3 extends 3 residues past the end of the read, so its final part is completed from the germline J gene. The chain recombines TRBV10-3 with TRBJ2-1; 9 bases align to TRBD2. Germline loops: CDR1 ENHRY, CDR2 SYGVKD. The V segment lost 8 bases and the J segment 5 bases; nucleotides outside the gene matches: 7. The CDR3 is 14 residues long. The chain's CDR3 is CAIGVVAGDNEQFF. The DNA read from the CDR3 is TGTGCCATCGGTGTGGTAGCGGGGGACAATGAG.

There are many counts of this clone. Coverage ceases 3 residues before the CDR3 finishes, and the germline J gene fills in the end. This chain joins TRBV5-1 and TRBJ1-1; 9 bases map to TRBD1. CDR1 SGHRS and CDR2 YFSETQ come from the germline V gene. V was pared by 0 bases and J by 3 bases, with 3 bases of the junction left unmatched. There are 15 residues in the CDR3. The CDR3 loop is CASSLDTGGDTEAFF. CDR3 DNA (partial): TGCGCCAGCAGCTTGGATACAGGGGGCGACACTGAA.

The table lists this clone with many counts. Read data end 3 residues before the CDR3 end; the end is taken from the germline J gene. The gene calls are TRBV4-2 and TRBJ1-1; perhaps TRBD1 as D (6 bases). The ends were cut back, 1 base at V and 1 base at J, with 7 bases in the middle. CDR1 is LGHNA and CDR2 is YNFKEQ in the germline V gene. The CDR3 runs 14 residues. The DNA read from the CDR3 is TGTGCCAGCAGCCAAGGGACAGAGAACACTGAA. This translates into CASSQGTENTE. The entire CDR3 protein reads CASSQGTENTEAFF.

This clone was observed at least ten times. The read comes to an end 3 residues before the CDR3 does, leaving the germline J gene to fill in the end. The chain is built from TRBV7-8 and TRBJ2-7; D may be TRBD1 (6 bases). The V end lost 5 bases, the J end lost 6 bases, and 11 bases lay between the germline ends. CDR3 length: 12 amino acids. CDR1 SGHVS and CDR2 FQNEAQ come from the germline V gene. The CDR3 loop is CASSRTGTEQYF. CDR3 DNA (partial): TGTGCCAGCAGCCGAACAGGGACCGAG.

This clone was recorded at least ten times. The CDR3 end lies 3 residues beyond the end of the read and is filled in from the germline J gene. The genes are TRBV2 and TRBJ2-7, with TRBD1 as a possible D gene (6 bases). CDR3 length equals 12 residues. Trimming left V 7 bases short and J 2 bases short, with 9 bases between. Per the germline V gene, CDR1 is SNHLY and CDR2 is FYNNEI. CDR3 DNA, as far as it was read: TGTGCCAGCACTTGGACAGCCTACGAG. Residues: CASTWTAYE. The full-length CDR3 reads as CASTWTAYEQYF.

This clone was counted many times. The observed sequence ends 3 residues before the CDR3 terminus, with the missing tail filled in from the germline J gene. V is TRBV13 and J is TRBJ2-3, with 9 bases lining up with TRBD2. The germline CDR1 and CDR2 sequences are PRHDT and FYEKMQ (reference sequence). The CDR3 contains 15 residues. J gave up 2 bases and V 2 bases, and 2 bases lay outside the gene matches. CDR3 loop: CASSLRLADTDTQYF. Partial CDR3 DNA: TGTGCCAGCAGCTTAAGACTAGCGGACACAGATACG.

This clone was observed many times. CDR3 DNA, as far as it was read: TGTGCCAGCAGACCGGGACAGGGTTTGAAGCCC. This encodes CASRPGQGLKP. The whole CDR3 sequence reads CASRPGQGLKPQHF. The chain recombines TRBV27 with TRBJ1-5, with 9 bases that match TRBD1. The read ends 3 residues before the CDR3 terminus; that terminus is restored from the germline J gene. V dropped 6 bases and J dropped 8; count of bases not matched to a gene: 8. The CDR3 totals 14 residues. CDR1 MNHEY and CDR2 SMNVEV come from the germline V gene (reference sequence).

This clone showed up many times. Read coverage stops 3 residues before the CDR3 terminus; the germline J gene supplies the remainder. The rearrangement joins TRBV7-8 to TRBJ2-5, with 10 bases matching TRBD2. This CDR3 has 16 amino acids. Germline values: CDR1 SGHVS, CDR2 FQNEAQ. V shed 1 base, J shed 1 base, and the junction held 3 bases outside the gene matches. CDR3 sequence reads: CASSLGVAGGQETQYF. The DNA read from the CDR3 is TGTGCCAGCAGCTTAGGAGTAGCGGGGGGCCAAGAGACC.

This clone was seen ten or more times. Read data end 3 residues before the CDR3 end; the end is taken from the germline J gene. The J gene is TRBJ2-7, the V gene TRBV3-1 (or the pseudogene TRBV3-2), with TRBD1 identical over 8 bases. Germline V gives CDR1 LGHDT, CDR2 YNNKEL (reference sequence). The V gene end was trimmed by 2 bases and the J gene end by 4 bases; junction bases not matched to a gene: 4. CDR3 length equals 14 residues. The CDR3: CASSQWDRRYEQYF. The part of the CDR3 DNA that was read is TGTGCCAGCAGCCAATGGGACAGGAGATACGAG.

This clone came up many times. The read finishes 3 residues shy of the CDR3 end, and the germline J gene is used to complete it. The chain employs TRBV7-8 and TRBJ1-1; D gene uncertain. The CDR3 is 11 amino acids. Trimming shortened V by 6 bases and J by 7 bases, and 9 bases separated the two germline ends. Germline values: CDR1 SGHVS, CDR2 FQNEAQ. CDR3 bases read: TGTGCCAGCAGGAAAGGGCGTGAA. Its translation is CASRKGRE. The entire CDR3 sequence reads CASRKGREAFF. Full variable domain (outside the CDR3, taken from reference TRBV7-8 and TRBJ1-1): GAGVSQSPRYKVAKRGQDVALRCDPISGHVSLFWYQQALGQGPEFLTYFQNEAQLDKSGLPSDRFFAERPEGSVSTLKIQRTQQEDSAVYLCASRKGREAFFGQGTRLTVV.

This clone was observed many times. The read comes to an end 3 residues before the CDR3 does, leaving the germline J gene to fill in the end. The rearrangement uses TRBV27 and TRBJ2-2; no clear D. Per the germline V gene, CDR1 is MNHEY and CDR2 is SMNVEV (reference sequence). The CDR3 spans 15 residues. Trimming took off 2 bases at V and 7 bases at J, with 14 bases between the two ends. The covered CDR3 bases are TGTGCCAGCAGTTTAGCCCCCGACTCGGGCGGGGAG. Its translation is CASSLAPDSGGE. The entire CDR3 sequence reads CASSLAPDSGGELFF.